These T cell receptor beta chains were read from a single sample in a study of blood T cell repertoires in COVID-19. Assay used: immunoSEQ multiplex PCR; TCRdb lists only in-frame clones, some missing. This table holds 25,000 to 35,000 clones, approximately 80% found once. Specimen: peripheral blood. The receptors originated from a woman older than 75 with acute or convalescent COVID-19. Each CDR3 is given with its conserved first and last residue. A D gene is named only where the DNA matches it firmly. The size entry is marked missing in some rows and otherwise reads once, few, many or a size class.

cdr3_aa: CASSPIWGVDEQFF
cdr3_nt: TGTGCCAGCAGCCCCATTTGGGGAGTCGATGAGCAGTTCTTC
v_call: TRBV7-8
j_call: TRBJ2-1
clone_size: -
d_call: -

cdr3_aa: CASSHSGGYEQYF
cdr3_nt: TGTGCCAGCAGCCATTCGGGGGGCTACGAGCAGTACTTC
v_call: TRBV3-1/TRBV3-2
j_call: TRBJ2-7
clone_size: -
d_call: TRBD2

cdr3_aa: CASSIENLSPYEQYF
cdr3_nt: TGTGCCAGTAGCATCGAGAATTTATCCCCCTACGAGCAGTACTTC
v_call: TRBV19
j_call: TRBJ2-7
clone_size: -
d_call: -

cdr3_aa: CAWSVERTGYGYTF
cdr3_nt: TGTGCCTGGAGTGTAGAAAGGACAGGCTATGGCTACACCTTC
v_call: TRBV30
j_call: TRBJ1-2
clone_size: -
d_call: TRBD1

cdr3_aa: CASSLATSYEQYF
cdr3_nt: TGTGCCAGCAGCTTGGCCACATCCTACGAGCAGTACTTC
v_call: TRBV5-6
j_call: TRBJ2-7
clone_size: -
d_call: -

cdr3_aa: CASSLVSGGGEKLFF
cdr3_nt: TGTGCCAGCAGCTTAGTCTCAGGGGGCGGCGAAAAACTGTTTTTT
v_call: TRBV7-2
j_call: TRBJ1-4
clone_size: -
d_call: TRBD1

cdr3_aa: CSVFPQTRNTEAFF
cdr3_nt: TGCAGCGTTTTTCCCCAAACACGGAACACTGAAGCTTTCTTT
v_call: TRBV29-1
j_call: TRBJ1-1
clone_size: -
d_call: -

cdr3_aa: CASSSQGGSQPQHF
cdr3_nt: TGTGCCAGTAGTAGTCAGGGGGGCTCTCAGCCCCAGCATTTT
v_call: TRBV19
j_call: TRBJ1-5
clone_size: -
d_call: TRBD1

cdr3_aa: CASSLISGSDTGELFF
cdr3_nt: TGCGCCAGCAGCCTCATAAGCGGGAGTGACACCGGGGAGCTGTTTTTT
v_call: TRBV5-1
j_call: TRBJ2-2
clone_size: few
d_call: TRBD2

cdr3_aa: CASSYSTGSQETQYF
cdr3_nt: TGTGCCAGCAGTTACTCGACAGGTAGCCAAGAGACCCAGTACTTC
v_call: TRBV6-5
j_call: TRBJ2-5
clone_size: -
d_call: -

cdr3_aa: CASSEVAGESDTQYF
cdr3_nt: TGTGCCAGCAGTGAGGTAGCGGGAGAATCAGATACGCAGTATTTT
v_call: TRBV2
j_call: TRBJ2-3
clone_size: -
d_call: TRBD2

cdr3_aa: CASSYATGVNQPQHF
cdr3_nt: TGTGCCAGCAGCTACGCGACAGGGGTAAATCAGCCCCAGCATTTT
v_call: TRBV5-5
j_call: TRBJ1-5
clone_size: few
d_call: TRBD1

cdr3_aa: CASSQAGDIPLHF
cdr3_nt: TGTGCCAGCAGCCAAGCCGGGGACATACCCCTCCACTTT
v_call: TRBV3-1/TRBV3-2
j_call: TRBJ1-6
clone_size: -
d_call: -

cdr3_aa: CASRGGGPTDTQYF
cdr3_nt: TGCGCCAGCCGGGGGGGAGGGCCCACAGATACGCAGTATTTT
v_call: TRBV5-1
j_call: TRBJ2-3
clone_size: -
d_call: TRBD2

cdr3_aa: CASQGRYEQYF
cdr3_nt: TGTGCCAGCCAGGGAAGGTACGAGCAGTACTTC
v_call: TRBV28
j_call: TRBJ2-7
clone_size: -
d_call: -

cdr3_aa: CATSREAGYSYEQYF
cdr3_nt: TGTGCCACCAGCAGAGAGGCAGGTTATTCCTACGAGCAGTACTTC
v_call: TRBV15
j_call: TRBJ2-7
clone_size: -
d_call: -

cdr3_aa: CASSQEAGGDQPQHF
cdr3_nt: TGTGCCAGCAGCCAAGAGGCAGGGGGCGATCAGCCCCAGCATTTT
v_call: TRBV7-2
j_call: TRBJ1-5
clone_size: -
d_call: TRBD1

cdr3_aa: CASSPFDRGINQPQHF
cdr3_nt: TGTGCCAGTAGTCCCTTTGACAGGGGGATCAATCAGCCCCAGCATTTT
v_call: TRBV19
j_call: TRBJ1-5
clone_size: few
d_call: TRBD1

cdr3_aa: CASSASPPGASKTQYF
cdr3_nt: TGTGCCAGCAGCGCCTCCCCCCCAGGGGCGAGTAAGACCCAGTACTTC
v_call: TRBV11-2
j_call: TRBJ2-5
clone_size: -
d_call: -

cdr3_aa: CASSYSEREGQETQYF
cdr3_nt: TGTGCCAGCAGTTACTCTGAGCGGGAGGGCCAGGAGACCCAGTACTTC
v_call: TRBV6-5
j_call: TRBJ2-5
clone_size: large
d_call: TRBD2

cdr3_aa: CASSIARDRGRNTQYF
cdr3_nt: TGTGCCAGTAGTATAGCAAGGGACAGGGGGCGGAATACGCAGTATTTT
v_call: TRBV19
j_call: TRBJ2-3
clone_size: few
d_call: TRBD1

cdr3_aa: CASSLALGLAADTQYF
cdr3_nt: TGTGCCAGCAGCTTGGCTTTAGGACTAGCCGCAGATACGCAGTATTTT
v_call: TRBV5-6
j_call: TRBJ2-3
clone_size: -
d_call: TRBD2

cdr3_aa: CATESGGNQPQHF
cdr3_nt: TGTGCCACTGAGAGTGGTGGCAATCAGCCCCAGCATTTT
v_call: TRBV28
j_call: TRBJ1-5
clone_size: -
d_call: -

cdr3_aa: CASSSGAYGYTF
cdr3_nt: TGTGCCAGCAGCTCGGGAGCATATGGCTACACCTTC
v_call: TRBV9
j_call: TRBJ1-2
clone_size: -
d_call: -

cdr3_aa: CASRRQANTGELFF
cdr3_nt: TGTGCCAGCCGGCGTCAGGCGAACACCGGGGAGCTGTTTTTT
v_call: TRBV28
j_call: TRBJ2-2
clone_size: -
d_call: -

cdr3_aa: CASSLVNGGRSEQYF
cdr3_nt: TGTGCCAGCAGCTTAGTTAACGGGGGGCGCTCCGAGCAGTACTTC
v_call: TRBV7-2
j_call: TRBJ2-7
clone_size: -
d_call: -

cdr3_aa: CASSLGQGEVWQYF
cdr3_nt: TGTGCCAGCAGCTTGGGACAGGGGGAAGTTTGGCAGTACTTC
v_call: TRBV11-2
j_call: TRBJ2-7
clone_size: -
d_call: TRBD1

cdr3_aa: CASRDREYGYTF
cdr3_nt: TGTGCCAGCCGGGACAGGGAGTATGGCTACACCTTC
v_call: TRBV2
j_call: TRBJ1-2
clone_size: -
d_call: TRBD1

cdr3_aa: CASKTSGISYNEQFF
cdr3_nt: TGTGCCAGTAAGACTAGCGGGATCTCCTACAATGAGCAGTTCTTC
v_call: TRBV19
j_call: TRBJ2-1
clone_size: -
d_call: TRBD2

cdr3_aa: CASSPGRSGQDTQYF
cdr3_nt: TGTGCCAGCAGCCCCGGTCGCTCAGGGCAAGATACGCAGTATTTT
v_call: TRBV6-5
j_call: TRBJ2-3
clone_size: -
d_call: -

cdr3_aa: CASSRQGGEKLFF
cdr3_nt: TGTGCCAGCAGCCGACAGGGTGGTGAAAAACTGTTTTTT
v_call: TRBV6-2/TRBV6-3
j_call: TRBJ1-4
clone_size: -
d_call: TRBD1

cdr3_aa: CATTDRGNSPLHF
cdr3_nt: TGTGCCACCACCGATAGGGGAAATTCACCCCTCCACTTT
v_call: TRBV6-5
j_call: TRBJ1-6
clone_size: -
d_call: -

cdr3_aa: CALDSGEQYF
cdr3_nt: TGTGCCCTGGACTCTGGCGAGCAGTACTTC
v_call: TRBV19
j_call: TRBJ2-7
clone_size: -
d_call: -

cdr3_aa: CASGGNSVYEQYF
cdr3_nt: TGTGCCAGCGGGGGGAACAGTGTCTACGAGCAGTACTTC
v_call: TRBV27
j_call: TRBJ2-7
clone_size: -
d_call: -

cdr3_aa: CASSYQGTLGGAFF
cdr3_nt: TGTGCCAGCAGTTACCAAGGGACACTCGGAGGAGCTTTCTTT
v_call: TRBV6-2/TRBV6-3
j_call: TRBJ1-1
clone_size: -
d_call: -

cdr3_aa: CASSLFAGNTGELFF
cdr3_nt: TGCGCCAGCAGCCTTTTCGCAGGGAACACCGGGGAGCTGTTTTTT
v_call: TRBV4-3
j_call: TRBJ2-2
clone_size: once
d_call: -

cdr3_aa: CASSRLGGGNEQFF
cdr3_nt: TGTGCCAGCAGCCGTCTCGGCGGGGGGAATGAGCAGTTCTTC
v_call: TRBV7-3
j_call: TRBJ2-1
clone_size: -
d_call: TRBD2

cdr3_aa: CARGQGAQGGRSYEQYF
cdr3_nt: TGCGCCAGAGGGCAGGGGGCGCAAGGGGGTCGAAGCTACGAGCAGTACTTC
v_call: TRBV4-3
j_call: TRBJ2-7
clone_size: -
d_call: TRBD1

cdr3_aa: CASSNAPGQAKADTQYF
cdr3_nt: TGCGCCAGCAGCAACGCGCCGGGACAGGCCAAAGCGGATACGCAGTATTTT
v_call: TRBV5-1
j_call: TRBJ2-3
clone_size: -
d_call: TRBD1

cdr3_aa: CASSRDSNYGYTF
cdr3_nt: TGTGCCAGCAGCCGGGACAGTAACTATGGCTACACCTTC
v_call: TRBV11-2
j_call: TRBJ1-2
clone_size: -
d_call: TRBD1

cdr3_aa: CSVRENSYEQYF
cdr3_nt: TGCAGCGTTCGGGAAAACTCCTACGAGCAGTACTTC
v_call: TRBV29-1
j_call: TRBJ2-7
clone_size: -
d_call: -

cdr3_aa: CASAQGKVNVLTF
cdr3_nt: TGTGCCTCCGCCCAGGGGAAAGTCAACGTCCTGACTTTC
v_call: TRBV6-5
j_call: TRBJ2-6
clone_size: -
d_call: -

cdr3_aa: CASSSGASGSRNEQFF
cdr3_nt: TGTGCCAGCAGTTCTGGGGCTAGCGGGAGTAGGAATGAGCAGTTCTTC
v_call: TRBV28
j_call: TRBJ2-1
clone_size: -
d_call: TRBD2

cdr3_aa: CASSPRELGYEQYF
cdr3_nt: TGTGCCAGCAGCCCCAGGGAATTGGGCTACGAGCAGTACTTC
v_call: TRBV5-4
j_call: TRBJ2-7
clone_size: -
d_call: -

cdr3_aa: CARIGTVFYEQYF
cdr3_nt: TGTGCCAGGATCGGGACAGTTTTTTACGAGCAGTACTTC
v_call: TRBV6-5
j_call: TRBJ2-7
clone_size: -
d_call: TRBD1

cdr3_aa: CASSPMRAITDTQYF
cdr3_nt: TGTGCCAGCAGCCCAATGAGGGCGATCACAGATACGCAGTATTTT
v_call: TRBV7-9
j_call: TRBJ2-3
clone_size: -
d_call: -

cdr3_aa: CASSTGASSYNEQFF
cdr3_nt: TGTGCCAGCAGCACAGGGGCGAGCTCCTACAATGAGCAGTTCTTC
v_call: TRBV7-6
j_call: TRBJ2-1
clone_size: -
d_call: TRBD1

cdr3_aa: CATKQGATRSTNEKLFF
cdr3_nt: TGTGCCACCAAACAGGGGGCTACCAGGTCAACTAATGAAAAACTGTTTTTT
v_call: TRBV15
j_call: TRBJ1-4
clone_size: few
d_call: TRBD1

cdr3_aa: CASSLVRTGSSYNEQFF
cdr3_nt: TGTGCCAGCAGCTTAGTTCGGACGGGGAGCTCCTACAATGAGCAGTTCTTC
v_call: TRBV11-3
j_call: TRBJ2-1
clone_size: -
d_call: -

cdr3_aa: CASSRTGKESPLHF
cdr3_nt: TGTGCCAGCAGCCGGACAGGGAAGGAATCACCCCTCCACTTT
v_call: TRBV3-1/TRBV3-2
j_call: TRBJ1-6
clone_size: few
d_call: TRBD1

cdr3_aa: CASSQIEPSTDTQYF
cdr3_nt: TGTGCCAGCAGCCAAATAGAACCTAGCACAGATACGCAGTATTTT
v_call: TRBV7-8
j_call: TRBJ2-3
clone_size: -
d_call: -

cdr3_aa: CASSYGRLIHNYGYTF
cdr3_nt: TGTGCCAGCAGTTACGGCAGATTAATTCATAACTATGGCTACACCTTC
v_call: TRBV6-5
j_call: TRBJ1-2
clone_size: -
d_call: -

cdr3_aa: CASSLVGGRDNEQFF
cdr3_nt: TGTGCCAGCAGCTTAGTGGGCGGGAGGGACAATGAGCAGTTCTTC
v_call: TRBV7-8
j_call: TRBJ2-1
clone_size: -
d_call: TRBD2

cdr3_aa: CASSWRGQGRYEQYF
cdr3_nt: TGTGCCAGCAGCTGGAGGGGACAGGGGAGGTACGAGCAGTACTTC
v_call: TRBV5-4
j_call: TRBJ2-7
clone_size: medium-sized
d_call: TRBD1

cdr3_aa: CASSLGADQTQYF
cdr3_nt: TGTGCCAGCAGCTTAGGGGCCGATCAGACCCAGTACTTC
v_call: TRBV7-2
j_call: TRBJ2-5
clone_size: -
d_call: -

cdr3_aa: CASSVGSRSYNEQFF
cdr3_nt: TGTGCCAGCAGCGTAGGTAGCCGCTCCTACAATGAGCAGTTCTTC
v_call: TRBV9
j_call: TRBJ2-1
clone_size: -
d_call: -

cdr3_aa: CASSSDRDNSPLHF
cdr3_nt: TGTGCCAGCAGCTCGGACAGGGATAATTCACCCCTCCACTTT
v_call: TRBV7-9
j_call: TRBJ1-6
clone_size: once
d_call: TRBD1